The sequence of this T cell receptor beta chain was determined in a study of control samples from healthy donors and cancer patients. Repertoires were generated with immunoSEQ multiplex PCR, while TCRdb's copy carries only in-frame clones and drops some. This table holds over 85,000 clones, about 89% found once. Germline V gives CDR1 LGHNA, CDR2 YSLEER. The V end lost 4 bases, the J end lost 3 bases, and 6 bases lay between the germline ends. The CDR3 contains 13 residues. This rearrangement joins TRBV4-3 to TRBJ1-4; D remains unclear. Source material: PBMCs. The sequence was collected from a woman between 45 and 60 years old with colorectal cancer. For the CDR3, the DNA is TGCGCCAGCAGCCCGCAACCTAATGAAAAACTGTTTTTT. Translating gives CASSPQPNEKLFF.